This TCR beta chain was sequenced for a study of identical twins. This clonotype has only a few counts. MiXCR was run by TCRdb on the 5' RACE reads, yielding one entry per CDR3 protein. The profile shows over 550,000 distinct CDR3 sequences, just over 7% of them singletons. Trimming shortened V by 0 bases and J by 0 bases, and 17 bases separated the two germline ends. This CDR3 is built from 18 residues. The germline CDR1 and CDR2 sequences are MGHRA and YSYEKL. The sample also formed part of further work on yellow fever vaccine responses in identical twins.

Source material: PBMCs. J is TRBJ1-1 and V is TRBV4-1, with a weak D call TRBD1 (5 bases). This sequence originates from a woman between 18 and 30 years old in good health. CDR3 DNA: TGCGCCAGCAGCCAAGATAATGGGGGACCAATTATGAACACTGAAGCTTTCTTT. This codes for CASSQDNGGPIMNTEAFF.